This is a list of T cell receptor beta chains from one sample in a study of T cell responses to AZD1222 COVID-19 vaccine. TCRdb's table, derived via immunoSEQ multiplex PCR, lists solely in-frame clones and lacks some. The sample yields 180,000 or so clones, about 95% seen once. Material: peripheral blood, obtained on day 0 of AZD1222 vaccination. These receptors originate from an adult in good health. Each CDR3 is given with its conserved first and last residue. The D gene is left open where the match is weak. A row's size may be missing; if present it is once, few, many or a size class.

j_call clone_size v_call d_call cdr3_nt cdr3_aa
TRBJ1-6 NA TRBV5-5 NA TGTGCCAGCAGATCGGACAGCGGTAATTCACCCCTCCACTTT CASRSDSGNSPLHF
TRBJ1-6 NA TRBV19 TRBD1 TGTGCCAGTAGTTCGGACAGGGGTAGCTCACCCCTCCACTTT CASSSDRGSSPLHF
TRBJ1-1 NA TRBV12-3/TRBV12-4 NA TGTGCCAGCAGTTTAAGGGGGAACACTGAAGCTTTCTTT CASSLRGNTEAFF
TRBJ1-2 NA TRBV29-1 TRBD1 TGCAGCGTAGATACGGGACAGGGTCAAGGAATCTATGGCTACACCTTC CSVDTGQGQGIYGYTF
TRBJ2-3 NA TRBV27 TRBD2 TGTGCCACCGCAACCCGAACCTTTCCTACTAGCGGGGCACCAGATACGCAGTATTTT CATATRTFPTSGAPDTQYF
TRBJ2-7 NA TRBV6-5 TRBD1 TGTGCCAGCAGGCGACCGACAGGGAACGGCCACGAGCAGTACTTC CASRRPTGNGHEQYF
TRBJ2-7 NA TRBV30 NA TGTGCCTGGAGACGAGCCCTCCCCTACGAGCAGTACTTC CAWRRALPYEQYF
TRBJ1-1 NA TRBV18 NA TGTGCCAGCTCACCCGGCGGAGACATGAACACTGAAGCTTTCTTT CASSPGGDMNTEAFF
TRBJ2-2 once TRBV4-1 TRBD2 TGCGCCAGCAGCCAGAGATCAGCGGGAGGTGGGGGGCCCGGGGAGCTGTTTTTT CASSQRSAGGGGPGELFF
TRBJ1-4 NA TRBV5-1 NA TGCGCCAGCAGCTTGGGAGGGGCAGCTAATGAAAAACTGTTTTTT CASSLGGAANEKLFF
TRBJ2-7 NA TRBV19 NA TGTGCCAGTAGTATGAAGGGTACTTACGAGCAGTACTTC CASSMKGTYEQYF
TRBJ2-1 NA TRBV9 TRBD2 TGTGCCAGCAGCTCGCCAAAAACCGGGACTAGTCCTCCCAATGAGCAGTTCTTC CASSSPKTGTSPPNEQFF
TRBJ1-2 NA TRBV9 TRBD1 TGTGCCAGCAGCGTAGGGGCAGGGGGCGACTATGGCTACACCTTC CASSVGAGGDYGYTF
TRBJ2-5 NA TRBV5-1 NA TGCGCCAGCAGCTTGGATGTGCGGACCCAGTACTTC CASSLDVRTQYF
TRBJ1-5 NA TRBV6-1 NA TGTGCCAGCAGTGAAGGGAGCCTCCGGAACAGGTATAGCAATCAGCCCCAGCATTTT CASSEGSLRNRYSNQPQHF
TRBJ1-2 few TRBV19 NA TGTGCCAGTAGTATAAGAACCAACTATGGCTACACCTTC CASSIRTNYGYTF
TRBJ1-5 once TRBV19 NA TGTGCCAGTAGCCAAAGACGGGTTTGGGACTCCAGCAATCAGCCCCAGCATTTT CASSQRRVWDSSNQPQHF
TRBJ1-4 once TRBV6-6 TRBD1 TGTGCCAGCAGTCCAAGTCGACACAGGGGGCGGGGTGAAAAACTGTTTTTT CASSPSRHRGRGEKLFF
TRBJ1-1 NA TRBV18 NA TGTGCCAGCTCACGTACAGAGGGTTCGGCCACTGAAGCTTTCTTT CASSRTEGSATEAFF
TRBJ2-7 NA TRBV3-1/TRBV3-2 TRBD1 TGTGCCAGCAGGGCCGGGACAGGCGAAGAGCAGTACTTC CASRAGTGEEQYF
TRBJ1-1 NA TRBV12-3/TRBV12-4 NA TGTGCCAGCACCCTAGTGCGAGGCACTGAAGCTTTCTTT CASTLVRGTEAFF